The next 17 T cell receptor beta chains were all read from a single sample in a study of spatial heterogeneity in lung cancer. TCRdb fed the 5' RACE reads into MiXCR, producing one record per CDR3 protein. The sample contains approximately 2,500 distinct CDR3 sequences, approximately 50% of which appear only once. Findings and caveats of the study: One measure, the expanded intratumoral alpha and beta TCR count, tracked tumor mutation counts.

The time point here: sample taken at primary tumor resection. For these TCRs, the target antigens are not known. The source material was lung tumor tissue, sampled at surgery. These receptor sequences come from a male donor with early-stage non-small cell lung cancer.

This clonotype has a handful of counts. V is TRBV4-1 and J is TRBJ2-1; D possibly corresponds to TRBD1 (5 bases). The CDR3 contains 14 residues. The V gene's germline CDR1 is MGHRA and CDR2 YSYEKL. Trimming took off 2 bases at V and 6 bases at J, with 11 bases between the two ends. The CDR3 DNA sequence: TGCGCCAGCAGCCAAACTGGGGCCATCAATGAGCAGTTCTTC. It yields the protein CASSQTGAINEQFF.

The chain employs TRBV18 and TRBJ2-7, with 7 bases identical to TRBD1. The length of the CDR3 is 16 residues. The V segment lost 4 bases and the J segment 5 bases; nucleotides outside the gene matches: 14. Germline CDR1 is KGHSH and CDR2 is LQKENI. The CDR3 DNA follows: TGTGCCAGCTCACTCATACAATCAACAGGGGACGACGAGCAGTACTTC. It encodes CASSLIQSTGDDEQYF.

The chain couples TRBV5-1 to TRBJ2-1; 11 nucleotides align to TRBD2. The CDR3 contains 17 residues. Trimming at V came to 2 bases and at J to 7 bases, leaving 11 bases not matched to a gene. CDR1 and CDR2 from the germline V gene are SGHRS and YFSETQ. In DNA, the CDR3 is TGCGCCAGCAGCTTCCAACACACTAGCGGGGGAGGGAATGAGCAGTTCTTC. Residues: CASSFQHTSGGGNEQFF.

This clonotype came up a few times. V and J are TRBV9 and TRBJ2-1, with 12 bases fitting TRBD1. There are 15 residues in the CDR3. Germline V gene sequence: CDR1 SGDLS, CDR2 YYNGEE. Trimming cost V 2 bases and J 7 bases; bases outside gene matches: 4. CDR3 sequence reads: CASSVGQGATNEQFF. The CDR3 nucleotides read TGTGCCAGCAGCGTGGGACAGGGGGCGACTAATGAGCAGTTCTTC. Drawing the rest from reference TRBV9 and TRBJ2-1, the complete variable domain is DSGVTQTPKHLITATGQRVTLRCSPRSGDLSVYWYQQSLDQGLQFLIQYYNGEERAKGNILERFSAQQFPDLHSELNLSSLELGDSALYFCASSVGQGATNEQFFGPGTRLTVL.

The J gene is TRBJ2-1, the V gene TRBV12-3 or TRBV12-4, with TRBD2 identical over 8 bases. Trimming cost V 2 bases and J 7 bases; bases outside gene matches: 4. The CDR3 length is 14 residues. DNA of the CDR3: TGTGCCAGCAGTTTATCCAGCGGGGGTAATGAGCAGTTCTTC. The encoded protein is CASSLSSGGNEQFF.

This clonotype was counted a few times. The chain uses TRBV27 and TRBJ2-2, with D possibly being TRBD2 (7 bases). The CDR3 runs to 13 residues. The ends were cut back, 7 bases at V and 7 bases at J, with 13 bases in the middle. Germline assignment: CDR1 MNHEY and CDR2 SMNVEV (reference sequence). The CDR3 is CASNGGLGGELFF. The DNA of the CDR3 is TGTGCCAGCAACGGGGGGCTGGGCGGGGAGCTGTTTTTT.

This chain uses TRBV20-1 with TRBJ2-2, with D unresolved. This CDR3 has 14 residues. Between the trimmed V and J ends, which lost 3 bases and 2 bases, there was a span of 10 bases. Germline CDR1 is DFQATT and CDR2 is SNEGSKA (reference sequence). CDR3 sequence: CSASSRSNTGELFF. CDR3 sequence (DNA): TGCAGTGCTAGTAGCAGGTCCAACACCGGGGAGCTGTTTTTT.

This rearrangement joins TRBV5-1 to TRBJ2-5, with D possibly TRBD2 on 6 matching bases. Trimming took off 6 bases at V and 5 bases at J, with 29 bases between the two ends. The CDR3 loop spans 18 amino acids. Germline CDR1 and CDR2: SGHRS and YFSETQ. The chain's CDR3 is CASTFGQSGLSARETQYF. The CDR3 DNA follows: TGCGCCAGCACCTTTGGACAAAGTGGACTATCCGCCAGGGAGACCCAGTACTTC.

This clonotype turned up a few times. The chain uses TRBV4-2 and TRBJ2-7, with a weak D call TRBD2 (6 bases). Deletions cut 1 base from V and 2 bases from J, with 15 bases between. CDR1 and CDR2 from the germline V gene are LGHNA and YNFKEQ. The CDR3 has 16 residues. This CDR3 is CASSQAGYGGTYEQYF. In DNA form, the CDR3 reads TGTGCCAGCAGCCAAGCGGGGTACGGGGGTACCTACGAGCAGTACTTC.

V and J are TRBV27 and TRBJ1-1; a possible D gene is TRBD1 (6 bases). The V gene lost 7 bases and the J gene lost 3 bases, with 15 bases spanning the gap. The CDR3 contains 14 residues. The V gene's germline CDR1 is MNHEY and CDR2 SMNVEV (reference sequence). The CDR3 coding sequence is TGTGCCAGCAAGCCGGGGGCCTCTGACACTGAAGCTTTCTTT. Amino acids: CASKPGASDTEAFF.

This rearrangement joins TRBV27 to TRBJ2-4; 7 positions agree with TRBD2. Trimming took 3 bases from V and 6 from J; bases not matched to a gene: 2. The CDR3 contains 13 residues. Germline V CDR1 and CDR2: MNHEY, SMNVEV (reference sequence). The CDR3 DNA reads as TGTGCCAGCAGTTTTGGGGGGGGAAACATTCAGTACTTC. This sequence encodes CASSFGGGNIQYF.

V gene TRBV7-8 combines with J gene TRBJ2-2, with D hard to call. The CDR3 has 12 residues. V was shortened by 5 bases and J by 3 bases, with 4 bases between the two germline ends. Germline V gives CDR1 SGHVS, CDR2 FQNEAQ. Here the CDR3 reads CASSTDTGELFF. The CDR3 DNA sequence: TGTGCCAGCAGCACCGACACCGGGGAGCTGTTTTTT.

This clonotype was counted a few times. CDR3 protein: CSARDTYTGELFF. CDR3 DNA: TGCAGTGCTAGAGACACGTACACCGGGGAGCTGTTTTTT. The chain links TRBV20-1 to TRBJ2-2; D not certain. The CDR3 consists of 13 residues. V shed 0 bases and J shed 3 bases, with 5 bases lying between them. Germline CDR1 reads DFQATT; CDR2 reads SNEGSKA (reference sequence).

The chain joins TRBV27 to TRBJ2-5; 10 bases fit TRBD2. The germline V gene has CDR1 MNHEY and CDR2 SMNVEV (reference sequence). V dropped 2 bases and J dropped 4; count of bases not matched to a gene: 4. CDR3 length equals 15 residues. CDR3: CASSLLSSGGETQYF. The CDR3 DNA is TGTGCCAGCAGTTTACTCTCTAGCGGGGGAGAGACCCAGTACTTC.

The sample holds a few counts of this clonotype. V gene TRBV2 combines with J gene TRBJ2-7, with 7 bases identical to TRBD1. V lost 6 bases and J lost 2; bases outside the gene matches: 7. The CDR3 runs 14 residues. From germline, CDR1 is SNHLY and CDR2 FYNNEI. The CDR3 region has the DNA TGTGCCAGCAGGGTAGACAGGGACACCTACGAGCAGTACTTC. It specifies CASRVDRDTYEQYF.

The chain links TRBV3-1 to TRBJ2-5; D might be TRBD1 (6 bases). Looked up from germline, CDR1 is LGHDT and CDR2 is YNNKEL (reference sequence). There are 15 residues in the CDR3. Trimming took 4 bases from V and 3 from J, leaving 15 bases between them. The CDR3 region is CASSPYDTGKETQYF. CDR3 bases: TGTGCCAGCAGCCCATATGATACAGGGAAAGAGACCCAGTACTTC.

The chain joins TRBV7-8 to TRBJ2-7, with a possible D match to TRBD1 (5 bases). Germline V gene data show CDR1 as SGHVS and CDR2 as FQNEAQ. The CDR3 runs 14 residues. The V end was cut by 0 bases, the J end by 4 bases, with 10 bases between. In nucleotides, the CDR3 is TGTGCCAGCAGCTTAGCAGGGGCCCGATACGAGCAGTACTTC. This sequence encodes CASSLAGARYEQYF.